The 3 T cell receptor beta chains below were found in one sample sequenced in a study of T cell repertoires in cytomegalovirus infection. Using its own MiXCR run on the reads, TCRdb lists one record per CDR3 protein. Altogether roughly 600,000 distinct CDR3 sequences are present, less than 25% being singletons, with the ten largest covering approximately 8%. Input material: CD8+ T cells from PBMCs. Receptors were obtained from a human donor in good health (CMV status not recorded). Some clones in this sample may be carry-over from other donors' samples.

In this sample, this clonotype turned up a few times. The V and J genes are TRBV20-1 and TRBJ1-1; the D gene is possibly TRBD1 (5 bases). Germline V gene lookup returns CDR1 DFQATT and CDR2 SNEGSKA (reference sequence). CDR3 length equals 16 residues. V dropped 0 bases and J dropped 1 base, with 15 bases sitting between them. This CDR3 reads CSAREGPGRKNTEAFF. CDR3 nucleotides: TGCAGTGCTAGAGAGGGCCCGGGGCGGAAGAACACTGAAGCTTTCTTT.

About this clonotype: This may come from a read error, since a much larger clone is one base off. Lacking the conserved final phenylalanine or tryptophan, this CDR3 likely reflects a read error. This chain uses TRBV25-1 with TRBJ2-3, with D unresolved. Deletions cut 1 base from V and 5 bases from J, with 13 bases between. The CDR3 spans 15 residues. The V gene's germline CDR1 is MGHDK and CDR2 SYGVNS. The DNA of the CDR3 is TGTGCCAGCAGTGAATGGGATGGGCCCGGAGATACGCAGTATTCT. It translates to CASSEWDGPGDTQYS.

At least ten counts were recorded for this clonotype. The chain has TRBV7-6 and TRBJ1-3, with D perhaps TRBD1 (6 bases). Germline V lookup: CDR1 SGHVS, CDR2 FNYEAQ. This CDR3 comprises 15 residues. V gave up 5 bases and J gave up 1 base, with 12 bases separating them. The CDR3 nucleotides read TGTGCCAGCAGCCTGGACAGCTTTTCTGGAAACACCATATATTTT. It is translated as CASSLDSFSGNTIYF.